The 13 T cell receptor beta chains below all came from one sample that was sequenced in a study of metastatic and nonmetastatic thyroid tumors. TCRdb recomputed clones from the PCR reads via MiXCR. The sample lists more than 12,000 clones, less than 4.5% occurring once. Among the patients, none had received any treatment before thyroid surgery. The sample was tumor tissue. The receptor set was obtained from a female donor with papillary thyroid cancer or a benign thyroid nodule (not recorded which). Some clones in this sample may be carry-over from other donors' samples.

The chain carries TRBV6-2 or TRBV6-3 and TRBJ2-1; 10 bases map to TRBD1. The CDR3 extends over 15 amino acids. V shed 5 bases, J shed 8 bases, and the junction held 9 bases outside the gene matches. CDR1 and CDR2 from the germline V gene are MNHEY and SVGEGT. The CDR3 spells CASSPGTGDSDEQFF. Written as DNA, the CDR3 is TGTGCCAGCAGTCCCGGGACAGGGGATTCGGATGAGCAGTTCTTC.

The chain carries TRBV6-2 or TRBV6-3 and TRBJ2-2; D is undetermined. Trimming removed 10 bases at V and 1 base at J, with 10 bases between. Germline V gene sequence: CDR1 MNHEY, CDR2 SVGEGT. The CDR3 contains 13 residues. The CDR3: CATQRENTGELFF. The CDR3 DNA follows: TGTGCCACCCAAAGGGAGAACACCGGGGAGCTGTTTTTT.

This chain uses TRBV6-4 with TRBJ2-1, with 7 bases lining up with TRBD1. The junction had 8 bases not matched to a gene; V was cut back by 6 bases and J by 9 bases. Germline CDR1 is MRHNA and CDR2 is SNTAGT. The CDR3 length is 13 residues. As DNA, the CDR3 is TGTGCCAGCAGCGCCGGGACAGAGGGTGAGCAGTTCTTC. This translates into CASSAGTEGEQFF.

This clone was counted many times. The chain links TRBV5-6 to TRBJ2-1; D is tentatively TRBD1 or TRBD2 (5 bases each). CDR3 length: 16 residues. Germline V gene data show CDR1 as SGHDT and CDR2 as YYEEEE. Trimming removed 0 bases from V and 13 bases from J, with 23 bases in between. The CDR3 coding sequence is TGTGCCAGCAGCTTGGAGGGGTTTGGCAGGGCCGAGGGCCAGTTCTTC. It is translated as CASSLEGFGRAEGQFF.

A note on this clone: A much larger clone lies one base from this, so it may be a read error. This chain links TRBV5-1 with TRBJ1-1; D is unresolved. The CDR3 consists of 13 residues. Per the germline V gene, CDR1 is SGHRS and CDR2 is YFSETQ. V was shortened by 5 bases and J by 2 bases, with 10 bases between the two germline ends. The CDR3 sequence is CASRGSGNTEAFF. CDR3 in DNA: TGCGCCAGCAGGGGGTCGGGAAACACTGAAGCTTTCTTT.

The rearrangement links TRBV20-1 to TRBJ1-6, with a tentative D call TRBD1 (6 bases). The CDR3 spans 13 residues. The germline V and J ends were trimmed by 5 bases and 6 bases, with 11 bases remaining between them. CDR1 and CDR2 (germline): DFQATT, SNEGSKA (reference sequence). The CDR3 here is CSAAQGLNSPLHF. CDR3 nucleotides: TGCAGTGCTGCACAGGGCCTTAATTCACCCCTCCACTTT.

CDR3 sequence: CASSSPMEGLGAFF. Written as DNA, the CDR3 is TGTGCCAGCAGTTCCCCCATGGAGGGGTTGGGAGCTTTCTTT. The J gene is TRBJ1-1, the V gene TRBV28, with D possibly matching TRBD1 (5 bases). V shed 4 bases and J shed 10 bases, with 19 bases lying between them. CDR1 MDHEN and CDR2 SYDVKM come from the germline V gene. The CDR3 is 14 amino acids.

J is TRBJ2-5 and V is TRBV20-1, with TRBD2 matching over 10 bases. This CDR3 region has 16 residues. V was clipped by 5 bases and J by 2 bases; unmatched bases: 11. CDR1 is DFQATT and CDR2 is SNEGSKA in the germline V gene (reference sequence). CDR3 sequence (DNA): TGCAGTGCTCTTACCTGGACTAGCGGAATGCAAGAGACCCAGTACTTC. Its translation is CSALTWTSGMQETQYF.

With respect to this clone: At one end, the junction sequence differs from germline, possibly due to a read error. The chain has TRBV27 and TRBJ2-2, with no clear D. Per the germline V gene, CDR1 is MNHEY and CDR2 is SMNVEV (reference sequence). This CDR3 is built from 12 residues. The CDR3 nucleotides are TGTGCCAGCAGTTTTGACACCGTGGAGCTGTTTTTT. The encoded protein is CASSFDTVELFF.

This clone appeared a few times. In DNA, the CDR3 is TGTGCCAGCACTCATAGCCACGAGCAGTACTTC. Amino acid sequence: CASTHSHEQYF. The chain is built from TRBV6-1 and TRBJ2-7; D remains unclear. The CDR3 is made up of 11 amino acids. V was pared by 7 bases and J by 5 bases, with 9 bases between. Germline V lookup: CDR1 MNHNS, CDR2 SASEGT.

This clone was recorded a few times. The chain is built from TRBV6-2 or TRBV6-3 and TRBJ2-2; 7 bases are shared with TRBD1. Per germline, CDR1 MNHEY and CDR2 SVGEGT. The CDR3 is 13 amino acids. With V trimmed by 6 bases and J by 7 bases, 5 bases remained unmatched. The CDR3 spells CASRGDSHGELFF. In DNA form, the CDR3 reads TGTGCCAGCAGGGGGGACAGTCACGGGGAGCTGTTTTTT.

This clone showed up just a few times. This sample includes further DNA sequences coding for the same CDR3. This sequence joins TRBV7-2 and TRBJ2-3; TRBD2 is a possible D gene (6 bases). V lost 0 bases and J lost 2, with 9 bases in between. This CDR3 region has 15 residues. The V gene's germline CDR1 is SGHTA and CDR2 FQGNSA. CDR3 sequence (DNA): TGTGCCAGCAGCTTAGCGGGGAGGCACACAGATACGCAGTATTTT. Its protein is CASSLAGRHTDTQYF.

This clone was seen repeatedly, ten times or more. The V and J genes are TRBV28 and TRBJ2-1; the match to TRBD2 covers 13 bases. Trimming took 2 bases from V and 3 from J; bases not matched to a gene: 13. The length of the CDR3 is 20 residues. CDR1 and CDR2 from the germline V gene are MDHEN and SYDVKM. For the CDR3, the DNA is TGTGCCAGCAGTTTACTTTTACTAGCGGGAGGGAAAGGGTACTACAATGAGCAGTTCTTC. It is translated as CASSLLLLAGGKGYYNEQFF. The whole variable domain, filled in from reference TRBV28 and TRBJ2-1, reads DVKVTQSSRYLVKRTGEKVFLECVQDMDHENMFWYRQDPGLGLRLIYFSYDVKMKEKGDIPEGYSVSREKKERFSLILESASTNQTSMYLCASSLLLLAGGKGYYNEQFFGPGTRLTVL.